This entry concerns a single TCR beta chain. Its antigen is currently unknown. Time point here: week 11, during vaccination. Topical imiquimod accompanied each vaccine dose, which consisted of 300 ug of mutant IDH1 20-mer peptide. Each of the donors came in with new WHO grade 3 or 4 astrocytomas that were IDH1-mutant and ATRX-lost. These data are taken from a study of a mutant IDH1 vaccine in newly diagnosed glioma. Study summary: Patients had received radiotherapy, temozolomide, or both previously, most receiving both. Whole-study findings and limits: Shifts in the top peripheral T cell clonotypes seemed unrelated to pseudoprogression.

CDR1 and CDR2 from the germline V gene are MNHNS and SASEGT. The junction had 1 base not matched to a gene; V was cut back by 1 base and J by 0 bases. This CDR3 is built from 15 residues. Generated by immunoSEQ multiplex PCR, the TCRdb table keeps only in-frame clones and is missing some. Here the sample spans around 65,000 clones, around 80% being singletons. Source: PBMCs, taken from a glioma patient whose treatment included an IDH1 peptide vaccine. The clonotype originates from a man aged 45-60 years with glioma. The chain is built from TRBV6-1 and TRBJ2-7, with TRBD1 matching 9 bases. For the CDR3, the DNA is TGTGCCAGCAGTGAAGAGGGACAGGGCTCCTACGAGCAGTACTTC. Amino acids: CASSEEGQGSYEQYF.